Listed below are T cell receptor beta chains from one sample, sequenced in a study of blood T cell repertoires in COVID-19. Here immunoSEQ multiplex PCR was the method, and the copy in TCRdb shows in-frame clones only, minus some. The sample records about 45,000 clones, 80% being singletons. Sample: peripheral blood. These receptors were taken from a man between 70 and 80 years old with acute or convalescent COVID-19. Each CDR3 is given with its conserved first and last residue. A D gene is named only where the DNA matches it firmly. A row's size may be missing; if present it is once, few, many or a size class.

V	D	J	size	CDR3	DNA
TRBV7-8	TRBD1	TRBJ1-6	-	CASSPGQEASPLHF	TGTGCCAGCAGCCCCGGACAGGAAGCTTCACCCCTCCACTTT
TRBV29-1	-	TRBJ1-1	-	CSVEHRSDTEAFF	TGCAGCGTAGAACACCGGAGTGACACTGAAGCTTTCTTT
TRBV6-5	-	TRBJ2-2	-	CASSYEGVGTGELFF	TGTGCCAGCTCCTATGAGGGGGTCGGCACCGGGGAGCTGTTTTTT
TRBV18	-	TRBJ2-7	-	CASSPTQGNYEQYF	TGTGCCAGCTCACCAACACAGGGTAACTACGAGCAGTACTTC
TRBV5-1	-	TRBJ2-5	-	CASSLQRIQETQYF	TGCGCCAGCAGTCTTCAGAGGATCCAAGAGACCCAGTACTTC
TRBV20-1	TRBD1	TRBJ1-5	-	CSATDRGQVGNQPQHF	TGCAGTGCTACTGACAGGGGGCAAGTGGGCAATCAGCCCCAGCATTTT
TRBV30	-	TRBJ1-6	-	CAWTPLRGGNSPLHF	TGTGCCTGGACCCCTCTCAGGGGTGGTAATTCACCCCTCCACTTT
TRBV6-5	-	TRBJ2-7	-	CASMPGPGEQYF	TGTGCCAGCATGCCAGGTCCGGGAGAGCAGTACTTC
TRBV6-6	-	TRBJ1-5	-	CASMEAGPHQPQHF	TGTGCCAGCATGGAGGCAGGTCCCCACCAGCCCCAGCATTTT
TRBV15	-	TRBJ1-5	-	CATSREGAHSNQPQHF	TGTGCCACCAGCAGAGAAGGGGCCCATAGCAATCAGCCCCAGCATTTT
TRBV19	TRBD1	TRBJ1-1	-	CASHRGTTEAFF	TGTGCCAGCCACAGGGGGACCACTGAAGCTTTCTTT
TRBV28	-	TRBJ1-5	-	CASRGAEGPYSNQPQHF	TGTGCCAGCAGGGGGGCAGAGGGCCCCTATAGCAATCAGCCCCAGCATTTT
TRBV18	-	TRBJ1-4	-	CASSPGLGNEKLFF	TGTGCCAGCTCACCAGGGCTGGGTAATGAAAAACTGTTTTTT
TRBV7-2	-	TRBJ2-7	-	CASSQRGSLYEQYF	TGTGCCAGCAGCCAAAGGGGATCCCTCTACGAGCAGTACTTC
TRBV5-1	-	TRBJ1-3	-	CASSLGQRSGNTIYF	TGCGCCAGCAGCTTGGGACAGAGGTCTGGAAACACCATATATTTT
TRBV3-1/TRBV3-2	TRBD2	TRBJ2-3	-	CASSPLAGAGTDTQYF	TGTGCCAGCAGCCCACTAGCGGGGGCCGGCACAGATACGCAGTATTTT
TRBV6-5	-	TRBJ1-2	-	CASRAGGPYGYTF	TGTGCCAGCAGGGCCGGAGGGCCCTATGGCTACACCTTC
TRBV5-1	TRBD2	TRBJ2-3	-	CASSLQSSGGANTQYF	TGCGCCAGCAGCTTACAATCTAGCGGGGGGGCAAATACGCAGTATTTT
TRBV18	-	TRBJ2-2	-	CASSPGRGDTGELFF	TGTGCCAGCTCACCAGGCAGGGGGGACACCGGGGAGCTGTTTTTT
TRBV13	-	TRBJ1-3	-	CASSFQTGLSGNTIYF	TGTGCCAGCAGCTTCCAGACAGGCCTCTCTGGAAACACCATATATTTT
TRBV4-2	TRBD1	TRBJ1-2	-	CASSQVSRGTGLDGYTF	TGTGCCAGCAGCCAAGTGTCCCGGGGGACAGGGCTGGATGGCTACACCTTC
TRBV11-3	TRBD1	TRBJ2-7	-	CASSRQGSYEQYF	TGTGCCAGCAGTCGACAGGGGAGCTACGAGCAGTACTTC
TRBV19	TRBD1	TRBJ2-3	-	CASSPERGQDTQYF	TGTGCCAGTAGCCCCGAGAGGGGGCAAGATACGCAGTATTTT
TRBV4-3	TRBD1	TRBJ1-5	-	CASSQERQGGQPQHF	TGCGCCAGCAGCCAAGAACGACAGGGAGGTCAGCCCCAGCATTTT
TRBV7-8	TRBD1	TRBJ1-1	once	CASSQDRGPEAFF	TGTGCCAGCAGCCAAGACAGGGGTCCTGAAGCTTTCTTT
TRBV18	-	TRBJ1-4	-	CASSPTGNLGEKLFF	TGTGCCAGCTCACCTACAGGGAACCTAGGGGAAAAACTGTTTTTT
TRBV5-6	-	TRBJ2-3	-	CASSKQTGTRTDTQYF	TGTGCCAGCAGCAAGCAAACAGGGACCCGCACAGATACGCAGTATTTT
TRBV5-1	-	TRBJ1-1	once	CASSLQGTAEAFF	TGCGCCAGCAGCTTACAGGGTACCGCTGAAGCTTTCTTT
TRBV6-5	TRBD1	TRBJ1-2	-	CASTNRQGGYYGYTF	TGTGCCAGCACCAACCGACAGGGGGGGTACTATGGCTACACCTTC
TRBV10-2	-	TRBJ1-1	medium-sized	CASSESGQYIEAFF	TGCGCCAGCAGTGAGTCGGGACAATATATTGAAGCTTTCTTT
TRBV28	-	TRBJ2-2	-	CASSTTRNTGELFF	TGTGCCAGCAGTACGACTAGAAACACCGGGGAGCTGTTTTTT
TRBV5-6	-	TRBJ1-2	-	CASMEGNAYGYTF	TGTGCCAGCATGGAGGGAAACGCTTATGGCTACACCTTC
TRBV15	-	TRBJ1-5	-	CATSAGVNQPQHF	TGTGCCACCTCCGCGGGGGTCAATCAGCCCCAGCATTTT
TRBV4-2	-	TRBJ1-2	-	CASSQEGGLTGYTF	TGTGCCAGCAGCCAAGAAGGAGGGCTGACTGGCTACACCTTC
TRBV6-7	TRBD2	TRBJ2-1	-	CASSYLSGGAYNEQFF	TGTGCCAGCAGTTACCTTAGCGGGGGCGCCTACAATGAGCAGTTCTTC
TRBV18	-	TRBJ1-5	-	CASSPRGGASNQPQHF	TGTGCCAGCTCACCACGGGGGGGCGCAAGCAATCAGCCCCAGCATTTT
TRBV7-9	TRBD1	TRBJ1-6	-	CASSPGGRSPLHF	TGTGCCAGCAGCCCAGGGGGACGGTCACCCCTCCACTTT
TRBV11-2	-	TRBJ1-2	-	CASSFPLDRYYGYTF	TGTGCCAGCAGCTTCCCGCTCGACAGATACTATGGCTACACCTTC
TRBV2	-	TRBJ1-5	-	CASSLESNQPQHF	TGTGCCAGCAGCCTCGAGAGCAATCAGCCCCAGCATTTT
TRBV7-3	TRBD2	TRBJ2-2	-	CASSPTPQRGANTGELFF	TGTGCCAGCAGCCCCACCCCCCAGCGGGGGGCCAACACCGGGGAGCTGTTTTTT
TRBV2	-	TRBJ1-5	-	CASSEGSGNQPQHF	TGTGCCAGCAGTGAAGGGTCGGGGAATCAGCCCCAGCATTTT
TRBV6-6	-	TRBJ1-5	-	CASSYIGDSNQPQHF	TGTGCCAGCAGTTACATAGGGGATAGCAATCAGCCCCAGCATTTT
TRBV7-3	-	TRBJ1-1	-	CASSPVLVTEAFF	TGTGCCAGCAGCCCAGTCCTGGTCACTGAAGCTTTCTTT
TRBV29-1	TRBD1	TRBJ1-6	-	CSVGGQDANSPLHF	TGCAGCGTTGGGGGACAGGACGCCAATTCACCCCTCCACTTT
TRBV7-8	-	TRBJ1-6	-	CASSLYGRDYEGAPLHF	TGTGCCAGCAGCTTATATGGCAGGGATTATGAGGGGGCACCCCTCCACTTT
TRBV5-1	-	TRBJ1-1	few	CASSFSGSRGMNTEAFF	TGCGCCAGCAGCTTCTCCGGGAGCCGGGGGATGAACACTGAAGCTTTCTTT
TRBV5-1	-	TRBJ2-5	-	CASSSSGDEETQYF	TGCGCCAGCAGCTCCTCAGGGGATGAAGAGACCCAGTACTTC
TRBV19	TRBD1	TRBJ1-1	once	CASNRGPNTEAFF	TGTGCCAGCAACAGGGGTCCGAACACTGAAGCTTTCTTT
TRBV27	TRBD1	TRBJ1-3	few	CASGEGQGDTIYF	TGTGCCAGCGGAGAGGGACAGGGAGACACCATATATTTT
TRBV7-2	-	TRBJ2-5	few	CASSSARETQYF	TGTGCCAGCAGCTCAGCCCGGGAGACCCAGTACTTC
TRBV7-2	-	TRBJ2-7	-	CASSFAREQYF	TGTGCCAGCAGCTTCGCGCGCGAGCAGTACTTC
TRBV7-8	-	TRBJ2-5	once	CASSLVQGGLETQYF	TGTGCCAGCAGCTTAGTTCAGGGGGGTCTAGAGACCCAGTACTTC
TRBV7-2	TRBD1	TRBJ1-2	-	CASSALTTGAYGYTF	TGTGCCAGCAGCGCCTTAACGACAGGGGCCTATGGCTACACCTTC